This entry lists 26 T cell receptor beta chains sequenced from one sample in a study of T cells in Graves' hyperthyroidism and ophthalmopathy. Amplification targeted TCR beta CDR3 regions from RNA transcripts. The HTBI primer set was used in a first-round RT-PCR of the TCR CDR3. TCRdb re-called the multiplex PCR reads through MiXCR, storing one row per CDR3 protein. The sample shows some 370,000 distinct CDR3 sequences, roughly 17% of them seen only once. The material sequenced was blood. These receptors all come from a woman in her thirties with Graves' hyperthyroidism that later progressed to Graves' ophthalmopathy.

The rearrangement uses TRBV13 and TRBJ1-1; D is perhaps TRBD1 (5 bases). The CDR3 is 13 amino acids. V lost 4 bases to trimming and J lost 3 bases, with 9 bases between them. Looked up from germline, CDR1 is PRHDT and CDR2 is FYEKMQ (reference sequence). CDR3 sequence (DNA): TGTGCCAGCAGCTCCTGGGACGACACTGAAGCTTTCTTT. This codes for CASSSWDDTEAFF.

This clonotype was detected many times. The rearrangement links TRBV2 to TRBJ2-2, with D possibly being TRBD2 (5 bases). CDR1 and CDR2 from the germline V gene are SNHLY and FYNNEI. With 6 bases removed from V and 1 base from J, the gap between germline ends came to 15 bases. The CDR3 sequence is 16 residues long. The CDR3 sequence is CASSFEGAVNTGELFF. CDR3 nucleotides: TGTGCCAGCAGCTTTGAAGGAGCGGTGAACACCGGGGAGCTGTTTTTT.

This clonotype occurred many times. The chain has TRBV7-6 and TRBJ2-3; D might be TRBD1 (5 bases). Germline loops: CDR1 SGHVS, CDR2 FNYEAQ. V dropped 0 bases and J dropped 5 bases, with 6 bases sitting between them. The CDR3 loop spans 13 amino acids. CDR3 sequence: CASSLATEDTQYF. The CDR3, as DNA: TGTGCCAGCAGCTTAGCGACAGAAGATACGCAGTATTTT.

This clonotype was detected ten times or more. The V gene is TRBV11-2, the J gene TRBJ2-5; TRBD1 matches at 10 bases. This CDR3 has 17 residues. J was trimmed by 5 bases and V by 0 bases; bases with no gene match: 9. Germline CDR1 reads SGHAT; CDR2 reads FQNNGV. Written as DNA, the CDR3 is TGTGCCAGCAGCTTAGATCAATGGGACAGGGGTAGGGAGACCCAGTACTTC. Translated: CASSLDQWDRGRETQYF. The full variable domain, completed using reference TRBV11-2 and TRBJ2-5, is EAGVAQSPRYKIIEKRQSVAFWCNPISGHATLYWYQQILGQGPKLLIQFQNNGVVDDSQLPKDRFSAERLKGVDSTLKIQPAKLEDSAVYLCASSLDQWDRGRETQYFGPGTRLLVL.

V gene TRBV11-2 combines with J gene TRBJ1-3, with D possibly TRBD1 on 6 matching bases. CDR1 and CDR2 from the germline V gene are SGHAT and FQNNGV. V lost 5 bases and J 0 bases, leaving 23 bases between the germline ends. The CDR3 length is 19 residues. CDR3 sequence: CASSPLGTGAVYSGNTIYF. For the CDR3, the DNA is TGTGCCAGCAGCCCACTGGGGACGGGGGCCGTTTACTCTGGAAACACCATATATTTT.

This clonotype was recorded many times. The V and J genes are TRBV6-1 and TRBJ2-7; weak D call: TRBD1 (6 bases). The CDR3 extends over 14 amino acids. Per the germline V gene, CDR1 is MNHNS and CDR2 is SASEGT. Trimming removed 0 bases from V and 2 bases from J, with 8 bases in between. CDR3 nucleotide sequence: TGTGCCAGCAGTGAAGCCACAGGGCCCTACGAGCAGTACTTC. This encodes CASSEATGPYEQYF.

This clonotype was observed a handful of times. An end of the junction differs from the germline gene, which may be a read error. The rearrangement joins TRBV4-1 to TRBJ2-5, with 8 bases aligning to TRBD1. This CDR3 region has 12 residues. CDR1 is MGHRA and CDR2 is YSYEKL in the germline V gene. Here the CDR3 reads CASSQDRTGQHF. The CDR3 region has the DNA TGCGCCAGCAGCCAAGATCGGACAGGGCAACACTTC.

V and J are TRBV19 and TRBJ1-2, with 7 positions matching TRBD1. This CDR3 contains 16 residues. CDR1 is LNHDA and CDR2 is SQIVND in the germline V gene (reference sequence). J was trimmed by 7 bases and V by 5 bases; bases with no gene match: 16. CDR3 coding DNA: TGTGCCAGTAGTCTCACTCGGACAGGAGGGGCCTTTGGCTACACCTTC. Amino acid sequence: CASSLTRTGGAFGYTF.

J is TRBJ2-1 and V is TRBV18; TRBD2 matches 11 bases. The CDR3 spans 17 residues. Trimming cost V 4 bases and J 7 bases; bases outside gene matches: 12. CDR1 is KGHSH and CDR2 is LQKENI in the germline V gene. The CDR3 region is CASSQNLLAGDANEQFF. The CDR3 DNA follows: TGTGCCAGCTCACAAAATTTACTAGCGGGAGATGCGAATGAGCAGTTCTTC.

This clonotype was counted at least ten times. The V gene is TRBV12-3 or TRBV12-4, the J gene TRBJ2-7; D may be TRBD2 (5 bases). Trimming took off 1 base at V and 2 bases at J, with 15 bases between the two ends. CDR3 size: 16 residues. In DNA form, the CDR3 reads TGTGCCAGCAGTTTAGGCGGCAGAGGGATTCCCTACGAGCAGTACTTC. This translates into CASSLGGRGIPYEQYF.

The table lists this clonotype with a few counts. CDR3 residues: CASSQQSTDTQYF. DNA of the CDR3: TGTGCCAGCAGCCAACAGAGCACAGATACGCAGTATTTT. V gene TRBV9 combines with J gene TRBJ2-3, with D unclear. Germline V gives CDR1 SGDLS, CDR2 YYNGEE. The CDR3 has 13 residues. Trimming removed 4 bases at V and 0 bases at J, with 6 bases between.

This chain uses TRBV2 with TRBJ1-4; no firm D call. V dropped 5 bases and J dropped 2 bases, with 15 bases sitting between them. Per the germline V gene, CDR1 is SNHLY and CDR2 is FYNNEI. The CDR3 is 16 amino acids. In nucleotides, the CDR3 is TGTGCCAGCAGTCCGTCCCCGGGTAGGACTAATGAAAAACTGTTTTTT. Its protein product is CASSPSPGRTNEKLFF.

This clonotype came up a few times. This rearrangement joins TRBV5-1 to TRBJ1-2; TRBD1 is a possible D gene (5 bases). The germline V gene has CDR1 SGHRS and CDR2 YFSETQ. V lost 0 bases and J lost 7, with 22 bases in between. The CDR3 spans 17 residues. In DNA form, the CDR3 reads TGCGCCAGCAGCTTGGGGTCCGCCCAGGGTCCCCTGGGTGGCTACACCTTC. Its translation: CASSLGSAQGPLGGYTF.

A few counts support this clonotype. This rearrangement joins TRBV4-1 to TRBJ2-7; D perhaps matches TRBD1 (5 bases). CDR1 MGHRA and CDR2 YSYEKL come from the germline V gene. V was cut by 3 bases and J by 2 bases, with 11 bases left in between. The CDR3 sequence is 14 residues long. The CDR3 loop is CASSHTGDPYEQYF. DNA for the CDR3: TGCGCCAGCAGCCACACAGGCGACCCCTACGAGCAGTACTTC.

The chain uses TRBV19 and TRBJ2-1; TRBD2 aligns across 12 bases. The CDR3 sequence is 17 residues long. Germline CDR1 LNHDA, CDR2 SQIVND (reference sequence). With V trimmed by 4 bases and J by 7 bases, 11 bases remained unmatched. In DNA, the CDR3 is TGTGCCAGTAGTACCTATGTGACTAGCGGGGGACTAAATGAGCAGTTCTTC. Protein: CASSTYVTSGGLNEQFF.

This chain connects TRBV28 to TRBJ1-5; TRBD1 might be the D (5 bases). The CDR3 contains 15 residues. V lost 2 bases, J lost 5 bases, and 13 bases lay in between. Germline V gives CDR1 MDHEN, CDR2 SYDVKM. As DNA, the CDR3 is TGTGCCAGCAGTTTAGATTGGGGCGAAGATCAGCCCCAGCATTTT. Its translation is CASSLDWGEDQPQHF.

This clonotype was picked up many times. This rearrangement joins TRBV6-1 to TRBJ1-1; perhaps TRBD1 as D (6 bases). CDR3 size: 20 residues. Per germline, CDR1 MNHNS and CDR2 SASEGT. V was trimmed by 1 base and J by 0 bases, leaving 24 bases between them. This CDR3 reads CASSEGFYSSGGGMNTEAFF. In DNA, the CDR3 is TGTGCCAGCAGTGAAGGTTTTTATTCCTCTGGTGGGGGCATGAACACTGAAGCTTTCTTT.

As for this clonotype: This sequence may be a read error, since a much larger clone differs from it by one base. The rearrangement links TRBV7-9 to TRBJ2-1; 7 nucleotides match TRBD2. This CDR3 has 17 amino acids. With 1 base clipped from V and 0 bases from J, the junction kept 6 bases outside the gene matches. Germline CDR1 SEHNR, CDR2 FQNEAQ (reference sequence). DNA of the CDR3: TGTGCCAGCAGCTTAGGGTTGGGGGGGTCCTCCTACAATGAGCAGTTCTTC. It yields the protein CASSLGLGGSSYNEQFF.

This clonotype was detected only a few times. No conserved phenylalanine or tryptophan ends this CDR3, so it is likely a read error. The CDR3 region has the DNA TGTGCCAGCAGAGACGGAGAGAATACTGAAGCTTTCCTT. Its translation is CASRDGENTEAFL. V is TRBV2 and J is TRBJ1-1; D is unresolved. V was clipped by 6 bases and J by 5 bases, with 13 bases between them. Germline V gene data show CDR1 as SNHLY and CDR2 as FYNNEI. This CDR3 comprises 13 residues.

A few counts support this clonotype. V is TRBV25-1 and J is TRBJ2-1; unclear D gene. Germline CDR1 is MGHDK and CDR2 is SYGVNS. This CDR3 region has 12 residues. The V and J ends lost 9 bases and 5 bases respectively, with 11 bases between them. In DNA, the CDR3 is TGTGCCAGTCGACTGTCTGACAATGAGCAGTTCTTC. Its protein is CASRLSDNEQFF. Filled out from reference TRBV25-1 and TRBJ2-1, the complete variable domain reads EADIYQTPRYLVIGTGKKITLECSQTMGHDKMYWYQQDPGMELHLIHYSYGVNSTEKGDLSSESTVSRIRTEHFPLTLESARPSHTSQYLCASRLSDNEQFFGPGTRLTVL.

This clonotype has ten or more counts. The chain links TRBV6-2 or TRBV6-3 to TRBJ1-5; 9 bases are a match to TRBD1. Germline V gene sequence: CDR1 MNHEY, CDR2 SVGEGT. The trim removed 5 bases at V and 5 bases at J, leaving 7 bases unmatched. This CDR3 contains 15 residues. CDR3 in amino acids: CASSPPRQGDQPQHF. CDR3 DNA: TGTGCCAGCAGTCCGCCGCGACAGGGGGATCAGCCCCAGCATTTT.

This clonotype was picked up many times. The chain couples TRBV11-2 to TRBJ1-2; no clear D. The CDR3 is 13 residues long. Trimming removed 5 bases from V and 4 bases from J, with 11 bases in between. CDR1 is SGHAT, CDR2 FQNNGV, per germline. The CDR3 DNA sequence: TGTGCCAGCAGCGGTAGTTCCTCCTATGGCTACACCTTC. It specifies CASSGSSSYGYTF.

This clonotype occurred a few times. The rearrangement links TRBV19 to TRBJ2-3; D possibly corresponds to TRBD2 (5 bases). There are 15 residues in the CDR3. The V and J ends lost 1 base and 3 bases respectively, with 11 bases between them. The germline V gene has CDR1 LNHDA and CDR2 SQIVND (reference sequence). This CDR3 is CASSIAPLATDTQYF. CDR3 nucleotides: TGTGCCAGTAGTATAGCCCCCTTAGCGACAGATACGCAGTATTTT.

CDR3 sequence: CASSPPRTDTQYF. CDR3 bases: TGTGCCAGCAGTCCCCCCCGCACAGATACGCAGTATTTT. The chain is built from TRBV28 and TRBJ2-3, with D hard to call. V lost 5 bases and J lost 1, with 7 bases in between. CDR1 is MDHEN, CDR2 SYDVKM, per germline. This CDR3 is 13 amino acids long.

This clonotype appeared a single time. The gene calls are TRBV3-1 and TRBJ2-3; 13 bases agree with TRBD2. Germline V gene data show CDR1 as LGHDT and CDR2 as YNNKEL (reference sequence). V dropped 4 bases and J dropped 5; count of bases not matched to a gene: 15. The CDR3 totals 19 residues. CDR3 in amino acids: CASSPSPGLAGVGIDTQYF. CDR3 nucleotides: TGTGCCAGCAGCCCATCCCCTGGACTAGCGGGAGTTGGGATAGATACGCAGTATTTT.

The sample holds many counts of this clonotype. The chain employs TRBV20-1 and TRBJ2-7, with D hard to call. This CDR3 has 14 amino acids. The germline gives CDR1 DFQATT, CDR2 SNEGSKA (reference sequence). The V end was cut by 7 bases, the J end by 3 bases, with 19 bases between. The CDR3 loop reads CSVAIPKQFYEQYF. CDR3 DNA sequence: TGCAGTGTCGCGATCCCGAAACAATTCTACGAGCAGTACTTC.